Sequencing of this T cell receptor (beta chain) was carried out in a study of T cell responses to AZD1222 COVID-19 vaccine. This CDR3 region has 18 residues. Trimming at V came to 4 bases and at J to 4 bases, leaving 16 bases not matched to a gene. Per the germline V gene, CDR1 is PRHDT and CDR2 is FYEKMQ (reference sequence). A word on this clone: Its cognate antigen is unknown.

Here immunoSEQ multiplex PCR was the method, and the copy in TCRdb shows in-frame clones only, minus some. This sample has about 130,000 clones; about 90% occur once, and the top ten carry 4.4%. Study-level results: Unmutated regions of variants are reportedly targeted by nearly half of spike-specific TCRs. White British donors predominated, females outnumbered males, and clonal diversity was possibly underestimated.

The chain couples TRBV13 to TRBJ1-3; 7 bases are a match to TRBD1. The receptor was isolated from an adult in good health. The material sequenced was peripheral blood, taken on day 0 of MenACWY control vaccination. The CDR3 DNA sequence: TGTGCCAGCAGCTGGACAGGTAAAACCTTCAAACCGGGAAACACCATATATTTT. Translation gives CASSWTGKTFKPGNTIYF. The variable domain in full, completed from reference TRBV13 and TRBJ1-3, reads AAGVIQSPRHLIKEKRETATLKCYPIPRHDTVYWYQQGPGQDPQFLISFYEKMQSDKGSIPDRFSAQQFSDYHSELNMSSLELGDSALYFCASSWTGKTFKPGNTIYFGEGSWLTVV.